These 14 T cell receptor beta chains were all obtained from the same sample, sequenced in a study of immune heterogeneity within non-small cell lung tumors. Multiplex PCR (32 V and 13 J primers) was used to amplify the TCR beta CDR3. One entry per CDR3 protein results from TCRdb running MiXCR on the multiplex PCR reads. The profile shows 3,000 or so distinct CDR3 sequences, roughly a sixth of them singletons. Bulk tumor gDNA, roughly 600 ng per sample, served as the TCR template. Spaced far apart, several biopsies were taken from each primary tumor during surgery. The study cohort was described as untreated, and its members had newly diagnosed non-small cell lung cancer. They went on to have curative surgery. Material: lung tumor tissue. The receptor set was obtained from a man aged 45-65 years with non-small cell lung cancer.

The chain carries TRBV27 and TRBJ2-7, with D perhaps TRBD1 or TRBD2 (5 bases each). This CDR3 contains 15 residues. V was pared by 4 bases and J by 7 bases, with 20 bases between. Germline CDR1 and CDR2: MNHEY and SMNVEV (reference sequence). The chain's CDR3 is CASSSVLSGLLEQYF. CDR3 DNA: TGTGCCAGCAGTTCGGTACTATCGGGGCTATTAGAGCAGTACTTC.

By proportion, this clonotype is medium-sized. The V gene is TRBV5-5, the J gene TRBJ1-2; no reliable D call. This CDR3 is built from 16 residues. Germline V gives CDR1 SGHKS, CDR2 YYEKEE (reference sequence). V lost 2 bases, J lost 4 bases, and 18 bases lay in between. The CDR3 is CASSFSGRSSGYGYTF. The CDR3 DNA sequence: TGTGCCAGCAGCTTTTCAGGACGATCCTCTGGCTATGGCTACACCTTC.

By share of the sample, this clonotype is medium-sized. The V call is TRBV4-1, the J call TRBJ1-1, with D hard to call. Between the trimmed V and J ends, which lost 0 bases and 0 bases, there was a span of 8 bases. Germline V gene sequence: CDR1 MGHRA, CDR2 YSYEKL. The CDR3 is made up of 15 amino acids. DNA for the CDR3: TGCGCCAGCAGCCAAGAGGGAACTCTGAACACTGAAGCTTTCTTT. As protein: CASSQEGTLNTEAFF.

The V call is TRBV5-1, the J call TRBJ2-7, with 11 bases lining up with TRBD2. Germline CDR1 and CDR2: SGHRS and YFSETQ. The J segment lost 2 bases and the V segment lost 4 bases, leaving 11 bases of the junction unmatched. The CDR3 contains 17 residues. CDR3 loop: CASSAEGTSGLAYEQYF. Here the CDR3 DNA reads TGCGCCAGCAGCGCGGAGGGGACTAGCGGTTTGGCCTACGAGCAGTACTTC.

By frequency in the sample, this clonotype is medium-sized. The V and J genes are TRBV5-1 and TRBJ2-7; D is ambiguous. V was cut by 1 base and J by 1 base, with 6 bases left in between. The CDR3 spans 13 residues. Germline V gene sequence: CDR1 SGHRS, CDR2 YFSETQ. CDR3 coding DNA: TGCGCCAGCAGCTTGTCGGAATCCTACGAGCAGTACTTC. Translating gives CASSLSESYEQYF.

This clonotype is judged medium-sized. V usage is TRBV2 and J usage is TRBJ2-7; 11 bases map to TRBD1. The CDR3 spans 15 residues. After removal of 7 bases from V and 3 bases from J, the junction contained 8 bases not matched to a gene. The germline V gene has CDR1 SNHLY and CDR2 FYNNEI. The CDR3 region has the DNA TGTGCCAGCAAACTAGGGGGACAGGGGGACTACGAGCAGTACTTC. Translation: CASKLGGQGDYEQYF.

This clonotype is medium-sized within its sample. The chain couples TRBV5-8 to TRBJ2-4; 10 bases match TRBD1. This CDR3 region has 15 residues. The junction had 7 bases not matched to a gene; V was cut back by 2 bases and J by 8 bases. Germline V gene sequence: CDR1 SGHTS, CDR2 YDEGEE. CDR3 in DNA: TGTGCCAGCAGCTTACTGGGACAGGGGAGATACATTCAGTACTTC. Its translation: CASSLLGQGRYIQYF.

At least ten counts were recorded for this clonotype. This chain joins TRBV9 and TRBJ2-3; D is unresolved. CDR3 size: 15 residues. V lost 4 bases, J lost 1 base, and 13 bases lay in between. Germline V CDR1 and CDR2: SGDLS, YYNGEE. CDR3 sequence: CASSSPLMGTDTQYF. As DNA, the CDR3 is TGTGCCAGCAGCTCACCCTTAATGGGCACAGATACGCAGTATTTT.

This clonotype was counted at least ten times. The chain uses TRBV7-9 and TRBJ2-1; perhaps D is TRBD1 or TRBD2 (5 bases each). Trimming took 7 bases from V and 5 from J, leaving 15 bases between them. There are 14 residues in the CDR3. Germline V gives CDR1 SEHNR, CDR2 FQNEAQ (reference sequence). The DNA of the CDR3 is TGTGCCAGCAACCGTGGGGGAAATCACAATGAGCAGTTCTTC. Residues: CASNRGGNHNEQFF.

This clonotype is classed as medium-sized. This chain joins TRBV14 and TRBJ1-1, with 8 bases identical to TRBD1. Germline V gene lookup returns CDR1 SGHDN and CDR2 FVKESK. Trimming removed 4 bases from V and 2 bases from J; junction bases left unmatched: 3. The CDR3 is made up of 14 amino acids. The CDR3 reads CASSPQGANTEAFF. In nucleotides, the CDR3 is TGTGCCAGCAGCCCCCAGGGGGCTAACACTGAAGCTTTCTTT.

A remark on this clonotype: A much larger clone sits a single nucleotide away, making a read error possible. The chain is built from TRBV7-2 and TRBJ2-2; the D is unclear. Per the germline V gene, CDR1 is SGHTA and CDR2 is FQGNSA. This CDR3 region has 12 residues. The CDR3 DNA follows: TGTGCCAGCAGCCGCAACAGCGGGGAGCTGTTTTTT. Residues: CASSRNSGELFF.

Within the sample, this clonotype is medium-sized. The chain is built from TRBV28 and TRBJ2-3, with no clear D. V gave up 6 bases and J gave up 3 bases, with 19 bases separating them. Germline V gene sequence: CDR1 MDHEN, CDR2 SYDVKM. The CDR3 spans 16 residues. The CDR3 loop is CASSPRRATPTDTQYF. DNA for the CDR3: TGTGCCAGCAGCCCTCGGAGAGCCACCCCAACAGATACGCAGTATTTT.

Judged by abundance, this clonotype is medium-sized. V and J are TRBV5-1 and TRBJ2-3, with a possible D match to TRBD1 (6 bases). V shed 4 bases and J shed 1 base, with 13 bases lying between them. CDR3 length: 15 amino acids. CDR1 and CDR2 from the germline V gene are SGHRS and YFSETQ. For the CDR3, the DNA is TGCGCCAGCAGCGCTGGAGAGGGGGGCACAGATACGCAGTATTTT. Residues: CASSAGEGGTDTQYF.

Sample share makes this clonotype medium-sized. This rearrangement joins TRBV3-1 to TRBJ1-5, with D tentatively TRBD1 (5 bases). This CDR3 region has 14 residues. Trimming removed 4 bases at V and 6 bases at J, with 13 bases between. Germline CDR1 reads LGHDT; CDR2 reads YNNKEL (reference sequence). CDR3 in DNA: TGTGCCAGCAGCCGTAGGGGTCAGGGTCAGCCCCAGCATTTT. Encoded protein: CASSRRGQGQPQHF.